The TCR beta chain under discussion was sequenced for a study of cytomegalovirus exposure and HLA in healthy donors. CDR3 length: 16 residues. V was pared by 0 bases and J by 1 base, with 6 bases of the junction left unmatched. In germline, CDR1 is MGHRA, CDR2 YSYEKL. 13 Jbeta primers and 60 Vbeta primers were used for the PCR. Sequencing was performed with immunoSEQ multiplex PCR; in TCRdb, only in-frame clones are kept and a portion is missing. The data hold about 160,000 clones, with about 72% observed a single time. Turning to this clone: The antigen is undetermined.

Overall study results and limits: Reports showed the classifier diagnosing cytomegalovirus status with high specificity and sensitivity. Later, an analysis found that common viral pathogens appeared to be linked with several of the most significant clusters. Among TCR beta chains, those listed as cytomegalovirus-associated numbered about 160. According to an earlier analysis, most TCR beta V segments yielded productive rearrangements about 87% or about 30% of the time.

The sequenced sample consisted of PBMCs. The rearrangement uses TRBV4-1 and TRBJ2-7; 7 nucleotides line up with TRBD2. The receptor comes from a man aged 25 to 40 in good health and CMV-seropositive. In DNA, the CDR3 is TGCGCCAGCAGCCAAGATGCGGCGGGGGAGTCCTACGAGCAGTACTTC. This sequence encodes CASSQDAAGESYEQYF.